This TCR beta chain was recovered during a study of long-term antiretroviral therapy in people with HIV (dated by TCRdb to between 2021 and 2024). For the wider study: The earliest samples were collected approximately a decade before the 2015 WHO recommendation for immediate ART, a period when ART was typically delayed until CD4 counts fell. This retrospective serial study examined whether starting ART and sustained HIV suppression were associated with changes in the composition and diversity of the TRB repertoire in peripheral blood. From some 33 adults with confirmed HIV infection, the cohort provided approximately 190 cryopreserved PBMC samples, gathered serially across a mean of roughly 6 years (range 1-12). About 40% of the 30 participants with HIV were female. No cross-contamination during QIAcube processing was seen in test extractions of a monoclonal T-cell line run alongside around 34 polyclonal samples. Findings and caveats that apply to the study as a whole: Because cell numbers in pre-ART samples were limited, unsorted PBMC were profiled instead of sorted CD4+ and CD8+ T cells. Starting ART was linked to a significant rise in TRB diversity, yet even with long-term ART the diversity remained significantly lower than in transplant donor controls. Inferences about post-ART repertoire changes are limited because no data were available on ART adherence, viral resistance or therapy changes. Limited PBMC availability meant only the TCR beta chain was sequenced, without alpha chain pairing. The repertoire was dominated across all time points by expanded TRB clones identified before ART initiation, although this dominance was seen to fluctuate and to decrease in many PLHIV after ART. HIV repertoires had narrower CDR3 length ranges than controls, and the network structure suggested an antigen-experienced repertoire that shifted only slightly toward naive after ART. The samples span the years 2004 to 2017, and the ART regimens used may be less effective than current regimens.

As regards this clone: Which antigen it targets is not known. Per-base quality was not reported, and no clone a single base away is much larger than it.

To be included, a participant needed at least one PBMC sample from before ART initiation plus at least two post-ART samples. Every participant with HIV received treatment in the United States of America. Before DNA extraction, cryopreserved samples containing about 0.95-10 million PBMC were thawed and washed. At the time of the earliest PBMC sample, participants with HIV were aged between about 23 and 54 years. Per participant, PBMC samples came from 1-4 timepoints prior to ART initiation and 2-8 timepoints following ART initiation, for a median of 7 samples. Serial HIV viral load, CD4+ T-cell count, ART history and demographic data were obtained for every participant. Using a Qiagen kit on a QIAcube, genomic DNA was extracted from unsorted PBMC, with samples processed in batches of 12. Sequencing of the TRB variable region was done with the immunoSEQ hsTCRB v3.0 assay at survey level resolution. TRB sequencing targeted a depth of about 40,000-50,000 T-cell genomes per sample. An Illumina MiSeq with a v3 150-cycle kit was used to sequence the pooled TRB libraries. Regarding the original processing steps: Repertoire analysis was run in R within a reproducible Nextflow workflow that covered QC, data transformation and analysis. LymphoSeq2, an R package for exploring AIRR-Seq data, was used to implement the custom analyses. A handful of samples yielding fewer than 5000 total TRB sequences were excluded, leaving 188 analyzed HIV repertoires. Among the 188 retained HIV repertoires, 55 to 65 were collected before ART initiation and 120 to 140 were collected after ART initiation. Repertoires were downsampled to 5000 TRB nucleotide sequences, with summary statistics averaged over 100 downsampling iterations. The analysis kept only TRB sequences whose CDR3 regions were at least seven amino acids long. Diversity was measured with a Shannon entropy-derived clonality score and the Gini coefficient. In the repertoire networks, any two of the top 5000 CDR3 amino acid sequences were connected whenever the two sequences differed by an edit distance of one. For TRB CDR3 amino acid sequences, GLIPH2 was used to predict antigen specificity groups and MHC restriction. Known CMV, EBV, HIV or tissue antigen associations were flagged by matching CDR3 amino acid sequences against VDJdb and McPAS-TCR. Pre-ART, post-ART and control groups were compared with Wilcoxon signed-rank tests and Holm-Bonferroni correction. This is the immuneACCESS table as TCRdb keeps it, with only in-frame sequences that have V and J called. A part of the clones is gone; compared with another copy, unresolved V genes explain less than half, and the rest is unexplained. For V, J and clone size, that table is used; D and trimming come from the DNA. This sample has about 35,000 clones in its table, and about four fifths of those were observed once. The ten biggest clones cover approximately 3.4% of the sample.

The sample in question was unsorted PBMCs, obtained 3 years after starting antiretroviral therapy. This receptor was taken from a man over 45 with HIV.

The CDR3 reads CASSLGPTSAHF. The bases read TGTGCCAGCAGCCTGGGACCGACTAGTGCCCATTTT. The V and J segments used are TRBV2 and TRBJ1-5; the D region possibly corresponds to TRBD1 (5 bases align). From its cysteine to its phenylalanine, the CDR3 spans 12 amino acids. Only CDR3 DNA is held: 36 bases, read in frame from base 1. V was cut back by 6 bases and J by 16 bases, leaving a gap of 19 bases between them. The germline V gene specifies SNHLY as CDR1 and FYNNEI as CDR2. Reference TRBV2 and TRBJ1-5 proteins supply the regions before and after the CDR3; the full variable domain is: EPEVTQTPSHQVTQMGQEVILRCVPISNHLYFYWYRQILGQKVEFLVSFYNNEISEKSEIFDDQFSVERPDGSNFTLKIRSTKLEDSAMYFCASSLGPTSAHFGDGTRLSIL.